Following are 16 T cell receptor beta chains from one sample sequenced in a study of blood T cells in healthy people across ages. Using a J-beta primer mix together with a sample-barcoded 5' primer, a second PCR was run for roughly 7 to 11 cycles. TCRdb re-derived calls from the 5' RACE reads in MiXCR, one entry per CDR3 protein. The sample holds fewer than 700,000 distinct CDR3 sequences, around half seen once. The sample was blood. These receptors were collected from an elderly man in good health.

In its sample, this clonotype was seen a few times. V usage is TRBV12-3 or TRBV12-4 and J usage is TRBJ1-5; no reliable D call. V was pared by 8 bases and J by 6 bases, with 11 bases between. The CDR3 is made up of 12 amino acids. CDR3 sequence (DNA): TGTGCCAGCCTAGGGAGCGGTCAGCCCCAGCATTTT. This gives the protein CASLGSGQPQHF.

The chain uses TRBV29-1 and TRBJ2-7, with no clear D. With 4 bases removed from V and 2 bases from J, the gap between germline ends came to 6 bases. Germline V lookup: CDR1 SQVTM, CDR2 ANQGSEA. CDR3 length equals 11 residues. The CDR3 loop reads CSVGDPYEQYF. The CDR3 bases are TGCAGCGTTGGCGACCCCTACGAGCAGTACTTC.

The CDR3 region is CASSEQGVMNTEAFF. The DNA for the CDR3 is TGTGCCAGCAGTGAACAGGGCGTGATGAACACTGAAGCTTTCTTT. The chain joins TRBV2 to TRBJ1-1; the D gene is possibly TRBD1 (5 bases). CDR3 length: 15 residues. Germline CDR1 is SNHLY and CDR2 is FYNNEI. V was shortened by 2 bases and J by 0 bases, with 10 bases between the two germline ends.

There are a few counts of this clonotype. J is TRBJ2-3 and V is TRBV11-2; D is uncertain. The CDR3 length is 13 residues. The germline V gene encodes CDR1 SGHAT and CDR2 FQNNGV. V was trimmed by 5 bases and J by 5 bases, leaving 11 bases between them. The CDR3 spells CASSLLLVDTQYF. The CDR3, as DNA: TGTGCCAGCAGCCTCCTTTTGGTAGATACGCAGTATTTT. Filled out from reference TRBV11-2 and TRBJ2-3, the complete variable domain reads EAGVAQSPRYKIIEKRQSVAFWCNPISGHATLYWYQQILGQGPKLLIQFQNNGVVDDSQLPKDRFSAERLKGVDSTLKIQPAKLEDSAVYLCASSLLLVDTQYFGPGTRLTVL.

The rearrangement uses TRBV20-1 and TRBJ2-6; 7 nucleotides match TRBD1. The CDR3 length is 15 residues. CDR1 and CDR2 (germline): DFQATT, SNEGSKA (reference sequence). The V segment lost 6 bases and the J segment 2 bases; nucleotides outside the gene matches: 7. The CDR3 here is CSAPKGGAGANVLTF. As DNA, the CDR3 is TGCAGTGCCCCAAAAGGGGGCGCTGGGGCCAACGTCCTGACTTTC.

As for this clonotype: The junction and the germline gene differ at one end; a read error may be behind it. The chain links TRBV4-3 to TRBJ2-7, with D perhaps TRBD1 or TRBD2 (5 bases each). The CDR3 consists of 12 residues. The V gene's germline CDR1 is LGHNA and CDR2 YSLEER. Here the CDR3 reads CACRGVERSPYF. For the CDR3, the DNA is TGCGCCTGCAGAGGGGTTGAAAGAAGTCCGTACTTC.

This clonotype was seen a few times. V and J are TRBV6-5 and TRBJ2-7; D is tentatively TRBD1 or TRBD2 (6 bases each). Trimming cost V 0 bases and J 6 bases, with 21 bases left between them. The CDR3 totals 17 residues. CDR1 is MNHEY, CDR2 SVGAGI, per germline. The DNA for the CDR3 is TGTGCCAGCAGTTACTCGAAGGGTGGGGGGCGTGTTGGCGAGCAGTACTTC. It specifies CASSYSKGGGRVGEQYF.

This clonotype was detected only once. V is TRBV29-1 and J is TRBJ2-5, with 7 bases identical to TRBD2. The J segment lost 11 bases and the V segment lost 7 bases, leaving 22 bases of the junction unmatched. Germline loops: CDR1 SQVTM, CDR2 ANQGSEA. The CDR3 has 15 residues. The chain's CDR3 is CSARLAREIPNEQYF. The CDR3 DNA is TGCAGCGCGAGACTAGCTCGGGAGATCCCCAATGAGCAGTACTTC.

This clonotype showed up many times. The CDR3 sequence is CASSAGQGFGEQYF. In DNA form, the CDR3 reads TGTGCCAGCAGTGCGGGACAGGGTTTTGGGGAGCAGTACTTC. This chain joins TRBV6-6 and TRBJ2-7, with 9 nucleotides matching TRBD1. With V trimmed by 5 bases and J by 7 bases, 9 bases remained unmatched. Germline CDR1 is MNHNY and CDR2 is SVGAGI (reference sequence). This CDR3 has 14 residues.

Details on this clonotype: One end of the junction fails to match germline, which may point to a read error. The chain links TRBV4-3 to TRBJ1-1; D not certain. Germline lookup yields CDR1 LGHNA and CDR2 YSLEER. The CDR3 has 13 amino acids. The CDR3 region is CASSQDRNTDAFF. CDR3 DNA: TGCGCCAGCAGCCAAGACAGAAACACTGACGCTTTCTTT.

The gene calls are TRBV20-1 and TRBJ2-1; the D gene is possibly TRBD2 (6 bases). Germline CDR1 reads DFQATT; CDR2 reads SNEGSKA (reference sequence). The CDR3 loop spans 18 amino acids. V lost 0 bases to trimming and J lost 8 bases, with 26 bases between them. The CDR3 nucleotides read TGCAGTGCTAGAGATACTTTTTCCGGGACTCACAGTTTCGATGAGCAGTTCTTC. It codes for CSARDTFSGTHSFDEQFF.

The chain carries TRBV20-1 and TRBJ2-4; 7 bases line up with TRBD1. CDR3 length: 15 amino acids. Unmatched junction bases numbered 11, after V lost 1 base and J lost 8 bases. CDR1 and CDR2 (germline): DFQATT, SNEGSKA (reference sequence). CDR3 protein: CSARASQGLQDIQYF. CDR3 nucleotides: TGCAGTGCTAGAGCCTCACAGGGGCTGCAGGACATTCAGTACTTC.

The sample holds a few counts of this clonotype. The rearrangement links TRBV10-3 to TRBJ1-4; D might be TRBD1 (6 bases). Germline CDR1 reads ENHRY; CDR2 reads SYGVKD. V gave up 6 bases and J gave up 0 bases, with 14 bases separating them. This CDR3 comprises 16 residues. The CDR3, as DNA: TGTGCCATCAGCCGCCGGGACACATCAACTAATGAAAAACTGTTTTTT. This translates into CAISRRDTSTNEKLFF.

The gene calls are TRBV7-2 and TRBJ2-5; 8 nucleotides match TRBD2. Germline CDR1 reads SGHTA; CDR2 reads FQGNSA. CDR3 length: 16 amino acids. Germline trimming cut 5 bases from V and 0 bases from J; bases unmatched to any gene: 8. The CDR3 loop is CASSRLGGGYQETQYF. DNA for the CDR3: TGTGCCAGCAGCCGCTTGGGCGGGGGGTACCAAGAGACCCAGTACTTC.

To note about this clonotype: This clone may be a read error of a much larger clone one base away. The V gene is TRBV6-5, the J gene TRBJ2-3, with 7 positions matching TRBD1. With V trimmed by 0 bases and J by 5 bases, 14 bases remained unmatched. CDR3 length: 18 residues. Germline V CDR1 and CDR2: MNHEY, SVGAGI. This CDR3 reads CASSYSGTDGVIRDTQYF. The CDR3 bases are TGTGCCAGCAGTTACTCAGGGACAGACGGGGTGATCAGAGATACGCAGTATTTT.

Only a few counts were recorded for this clonotype. CDR3 bases: TGTGCCAGCAGCTACGGGCGCGACCCTATCACAGATACGCAGTATTTT. Amino acid sequence: CASSYGRDPITDTQYF. This chain uses TRBV7-3 with TRBJ2-3, with unresolved D. CDR1 is SGHTA, CDR2 FQGTGA, per germline. The length of the CDR3 is 16 residues. With 4 bases removed from V and 2 bases from J, the gap between germline ends came to 16 bases.